Given below is one T cell receptor beta chain in context. These data are taken from a study of CD8 T cells in Susac syndrome. Losses at the gene ends were 6 bases for V and 4 bases for J; bases not matched to a gene: 7. The CDR3 covers 13 residues. Germline values: CDR1 SQVTM, CDR2 ANQGSEA. RNA was extracted with the RNeasy kit, and a quantity of roughly 0.45 to 1 ug was reverse transcribed using random hexamers. TCRdb passed the immunoSEQ multiplex PCR reads through MiXCR, listing each CDR3 protein once. In the table there are some 240,000 distinct CDR3 sequences, about 96% of which are singletons. The sequence was collected from a human donor with Susac syndrome. Sequenced material: CD4+ T cells from PBMCs. V gene TRBV29-1 combines with J gene TRBJ2-5; TRBD2 matches 8 bases. Here the CDR3 reads CSVRRLALETQYF. The CDR3 region has the DNA TGCAGCGTAAGAAGACTAGCGCTAGAGACCCAGTACTTC.